The 29 T cell receptor beta chains presented below share a single source sample, sequenced in a study of shared clonotypes between healthy human individuals. Assay used: immunoSEQ multiplex PCR; TCRdb lists only in-frame clones, some missing. There are approximately 1,500,000 clones in the sample; roughly 95% occur only once, and 1.2% lies in the top ten. Sequenced input: naive CD4+ T cells sorted from blood. Subset meaning: CD45RA+ positively selected. These receptors came from a man younger than 40 in good health.

The table lists this clone with a count of one. This chain links TRBV28 with TRBJ2-5; 8 nucleotides align to TRBD2. The CDR3 spans 15 residues. The germline V gene has CDR1 MDHEN and CDR2 SYDVKM. Trimming removed 2 bases from V and 0 bases from J; junction bases left unmatched: 2. The CDR3 here is CASSLPSGYQETQYF. The CDR3 nucleotides read TGTGCCAGCAGTTTACCTAGCGGGTACCAAGAGACCCAGTACTTC. Filled out from reference TRBV28 and TRBJ2-5, the complete variable domain reads DVKVTQSSRYLVKRTGEKVFLECVQDMDHENMFWYRQDPGLGLRLIYFSYDVKMKEKGDIPEGYSVSREKKERFSLILESASTNQTSMYLCASSLPSGYQETQYFGPGTRLLVL.

The V and J genes are TRBV7-2 and TRBJ1-1; 7 bases fit TRBD1. CDR3 length equals 13 residues. Germline trimming cut 5 bases from V and 5 bases from J; bases unmatched to any gene: 5. The germline V gene encodes CDR1 SGHTA and CDR2 FQGNSA. The CDR3 loop is CASSQTTGTEAFF. The CDR3 nucleotides are TGTGCCAGCAGCCAAACGACAGGGACTGAAGCTTTCTTT.

This rearrangement joins TRBV11-2 to TRBJ2-7; 8 positions agree with TRBD2. The CDR3 extends over 15 amino acids. Germline CDR1 and CDR2: SGHAT and FQNNGV. V lost 4 bases, J lost 3 bases, and 8 bases stayed unmatched. Here the CDR3 DNA reads TGTGCCAGCAGCTCCCTGGGACTAGTGAGCTACGAGCAGTACTTC. This sequence encodes CASSSLGLVSYEQYF.

Remarks on this clone: Other DNA sequences in this specimen translate into the identical CDR3. This chain joins TRBV28 and TRBJ1-2; maybe TRBD1 (5 bases). The CDR3 sequence is 12 residues long. The V gene lost 8 bases and the J gene lost 5 bases, with 12 bases spanning the gap. CDR1 and CDR2 from the germline V gene are MDHEN and SYDVKM. The CDR3 DNA follows: TGTGCCAGCTCCCCGGGACCATATGGCTACACCTTC. Translating it yields CASSPGPYGYTF.

This chain links TRBV5-1 with TRBJ2-5; D is unclear. This CDR3 has 15 residues. Trimming took off 0 bases at V and 4 bases at J, with 13 bases between the two ends. CDR1 is SGHRS, CDR2 YFSETQ, per germline. Written as DNA, the CDR3 is TGCGCCAGCAGCTTGGCCTCCCGGTTGGGAGAGACCCAGTACTTC. It codes for CASSLASRLGETQYF. Variable domain in full (rest from reference TRBV5-1 and TRBJ2-5): KAGVTQTPRYLIKTRGQQVTLSCSPISGHRSVSWYQQTPGQGLQFLFEYFSETQRNKGNFPGRFSGRQFSNSRSEMNVSTLELGDSALYLCASSLASRLGETQYFGPGTRLLVL.

The rearrangement joins TRBV5-3 to TRBJ2-3; 10 bases agree with TRBD1. TRBV5-3 is labeled an ORF, and its function is uncertain. After removal of 3 bases from V and 3 bases from J, the junction contained 10 bases not matched to a gene. The CDR3 runs to 17 residues. The CDR3 sequence: CARSWQDRGMRTDTQYF. In DNA, the CDR3 is TGTGCCAGAAGCTGGCAGGACAGGGGGATGCGTACAGATACGCAGTATTTT.

Note on this clone: Distinct nucleotide sequences in the sample also encode this CDR3. The gene calls are TRBV7-3 and TRBJ2-1; D may be TRBD1 (5 bases). V gave up 0 bases and J gave up 6 bases, with 6 bases separating them. CDR1 and CDR2 from the germline V gene are SGHTA and FQGTGA. The CDR3 is 13 amino acids. This chain's CDR3 is CASSLTGVNEQFF. The CDR3 nucleotides are TGTGCCAGCAGCTTAACAGGGGTCAATGAGCAGTTCTTC.

The chain combines TRBV7-9 with TRBJ1-2; D may be TRBD1 (5 bases). The germline gives CDR1 SEHNR, CDR2 FQNEAQ (reference sequence). The CDR3 loop spans 18 amino acids. Trimming took 4 bases from V and 0 from J, leaving 21 bases between them. The CDR3 bases are TGTGCCAGCAGCTCCTCCCAGGGCCGTATATCACCTAACTATGGCTACACCTTC. Translation gives CASSSSQGRISPNYGYTF. The complete variable domain, with remaining parts taken from reference TRBV7-9 and TRBJ1-2, reads DTGVSQNPRHKITKRGQNVTFRCDPISEHNRLYWYRQTLGQGPEFLTYFQNEAQLEKSRLLSDRFSAERPKGSFSTLEIQRTEQGDSAMYLCASSSSQGRISPNYGYTFGSGTRLTVV.

On this clone: Other nucleotide sequences in the sample specify the same CDR3. The chain carries TRBV30 and TRBJ1-3, with TRBD1 matching 8 bases. This CDR3 spans 14 amino acids. Trimming at V came to 5 bases and at J to 1 base, leaving 4 bases not matched to a gene. Germline CDR1 reads GTSNPN; CDR2 reads SVGIG (reference sequence). CDR3 bases: TGTGCCTGGTCAAGGACAGGGTCTGGAAACACCATATATTTT. As protein: CAWSRTGSGNTIYF.

V usage is TRBV18 and J usage is TRBJ2-5; a possible D gene is TRBD2 (5 bases). The V gene's germline CDR1 is KGHSH and CDR2 LQKENI. CDR3 length equals 14 residues. V gave up 1 base and J gave up 5 bases, with 11 bases separating them. The CDR3 DNA is TGTGCCAGCTCACCACTGGGAGTAGGGGAGACCCAGTACTTC. Translation gives CASSPLGVGETQYF.

The DNA of the CDR3 is TGTGCCAGCAGTTTCGGGATCGATCAGCCCCAGCATTTT. It is translated as CASSFGIDQPQHF. The V and J genes are TRBV28 and TRBJ1-5; no firm D call. Trimming pared 3 bases from V and 5 bases from J, leaving 8 bases between. Germline CDR1 MDHEN, CDR2 SYDVKM. This CDR3 is built from 13 residues.

The chain recombines TRBV6-6 with TRBJ2-5, with 10 bases aligning to TRBD2. The germline V gene encodes CDR1 MNHNY and CDR2 SVGAGI (reference sequence). The CDR3 is 16 residues long. V lost 2 bases to trimming and J lost 13 bases; unmatched junction nucleotides: 16. The CDR3 DNA is TGTGCCAGCAGTTACCGCGAGAGGACTAGCGGACCCCCGGGGTACTTC. Its protein product is CASSYRERTSGPPGYF.

As concerns this clone: Other DNA sequences within the sample encode an identical CDR3. The V gene is TRBV7-2, the J gene TRBJ2-7; D is ambiguous. Trimming pared 1 base from V and 4 bases from J, leaving 5 bases between. Germline CDR1 is SGHTA and CDR2 is FQGNSA. This CDR3 is 12 amino acids long. The CDR3 DNA sequence: TGTGCCAGCAGCTTAGTAGGGTACGAGCAGTACTTC. It is translated as CASSLVGYEQYF.

Remarks on this clone: The junction departs from the called germline gene at one end, perhaps through a read error. The V and J genes are TRBV7-2 and TRBJ2-3, with D unclear. Per germline, CDR1 SGHTA and CDR2 FQGNSA. The CDR3 has 13 amino acids. CDR3 loop: CASSPPARDVQCF. DNA for the CDR3: TGTGCCAGCAGCCCCCCGGCTAGGGATGTGCAGTGTTTT.

The chain has TRBV7-2 and TRBJ2-5, with D maybe TRBD2 (5 bases). With 5 bases removed from V and 7 bases from J, the gap between germline ends came to 11 bases. Germline V gene data show CDR1 as SGHTA and CDR2 as FQGNSA. This CDR3 spans 12 amino acids. The CDR3 bases are TGTGCCAGCAGCCGACAAAGCGGGACCCAGTACTTC. Translating gives CASSRQSGTQYF.

The chain has TRBV5-4 and TRBJ1-4; 9 bases align to TRBD1. CDR1 is SGHNT and CDR2 is YYREEE in the germline V gene (reference sequence). The CDR3 runs to 16 residues. Trimming took 4 bases from V and 1 from J; bases not matched to a gene: 5. The CDR3 nucleotides read TGTGCCAGCAGCCTGACAGGGGGGGAAACTAATGAAAAACTGTTTTTT. Translating it yields CASSLTGGETNEKLFF.

The rearrangement links TRBV25-1 to TRBJ1-1; D unclear. The V end was cut by 4 bases, the J end by 3 bases, with 3 bases between. The CDR3 is made up of 11 amino acids. The germline CDR1 and CDR2 sequences are MGHDK and SYGVNS. CDR3 protein: CASSVDTEAFF. CDR3 sequence (DNA): TGTGCCAGCAGTGTTGACACTGAAGCTTTCTTT.

The V and J genes are TRBV29-1 and TRBJ1-4; D is uncertain. CDR1 SQVTM and CDR2 ANQGSEA come from the germline V gene. The length of the CDR3 is 12 residues. Trimming cost V 4 bases and J 5 bases, with 8 bases left between them. CDR3 sequence: CSVVGKNEKLFF. The CDR3 DNA follows: TGCAGCGTTGTAGGGAAAAATGAAAAACTGTTTTTT.

The J gene is TRBJ2-1, the V gene TRBV18, with D hard to call. The CDR3 covers 16 residues. Deletions cut 2 bases from V and 1 base from J, with 12 bases between. Germline V lookup: CDR1 KGHSH, CDR2 LQKENI. CDR3 loop: CASSPNSFFSYNEQFF. The CDR3 DNA sequence: TGTGCCAGCTCACCAAATTCCTTTTTTTCCTACAATGAGCAGTTCTTC. Complete variable domain (other parts from reference TRBV18 and TRBJ2-1): NAGVMQNPRHLVRRRGQEARLRCSPMKGHSHVYWYRQLPEEGLKFMVYLQKENIIDESGMPKERFSAEFPKEGPSILRIQQVVRGDSAAYFCASSPNSFFSYNEQFFGPGTRLTVL.

The rearrangement joins TRBV5-5 to TRBJ2-7, with D tentatively TRBD1 (5 bases). The ends were cut back, 0 bases at V and 6 bases at J, with 16 bases in the middle. Germline V gene sequence: CDR1 SGHKS, CDR2 YYEKEE (reference sequence). The CDR3 extends over 15 amino acids. CDR3 sequence (DNA): TGTGCCAGCAGCTTGGTGGGGCGGCCCTTGGGCGAGCAGTACTTC. Amino acid sequence: CASSLVGRPLGEQYF.

The chain is built from TRBV27 and TRBJ2-6; D is uncertain. CDR1 is MNHEY, CDR2 SMNVEV, per germline (reference sequence). The length of the CDR3 is 17 residues. Between the trimmed V and J ends, which lost 3 bases and 0 bases, there was a span of 12 bases. CDR3 in amino acids: CASSLDQSVSGANVLTF. DNA for the CDR3: TGTGCCAGCAGTTTGGACCAATCAGTCTCTGGGGCCAACGTCCTGACTTTC. Together with reference TRBV27 and TRBJ2-6, the CDR3 gives the full variable domain: EAQVTQNPRYLITVTGKKLTVTCSQNMNHEYMSWYRQDPGLGLRQIYYSMNVEVTDKGDVPEGYKVSRKEKRNFPLILESPSPNQTSLYFCASSLDQSVSGANVLTFGAGSRLTVL.

Concerning this clone: Other DNA sequences within the sample encode an identical CDR3. V gene TRBV5-1 combines with J gene TRBJ2-2; 9 bases are a match to TRBD1. The germline gives CDR1 SGHRS, CDR2 YFSETQ. There are 16 residues in the CDR3. Trimming took 0 bases from V and 4 from J; bases not matched to a gene: 4. The CDR3 sequence is CASSLAGQGATGELFF. DNA of the CDR3: TGCGCCAGCAGCTTGGCGGGACAGGGTGCCACCGGGGAGCTGTTTTTT.

The rearrangement links TRBV28 to TRBJ2-3; TRBD2 agrees at 11 bases. The V gene's germline CDR1 is MDHEN and CDR2 SYDVKM. V shed 5 bases and J 6 bases; nucleotides not matched to a gene: 10. CDR3 length: 16 amino acids. CDR3 sequence (DNA): TGTGCCAGCAGTATGACTAGCGGGAATGTTGGGGATACGCAGTATTTT. This gives the protein CASSMTSGNVGDTQYF.

This rearrangement joins TRBV19 to TRBJ2-3, with TRBD2 matching 7 bases. With 4 bases clipped from V and 6 bases from J, the junction kept 7 bases outside the gene matches. The CDR3 covers 14 residues. Germline CDR1 and CDR2: LNHDA and SQIVND (reference sequence). In DNA, the CDR3 is TGTGCCAGTAGTAGTGGACTAGGGAGGGATACGCAGTATTTT. Protein: CASSSGLGRDTQYF.

This chain connects TRBV19 to TRBJ2-7; a weak D match, TRBD2 (6 bases). Germline V gives CDR1 LNHDA, CDR2 SQIVND (reference sequence). The CDR3 loop spans 16 amino acids. V was clipped by 4 bases and J by 2 bases, with 18 bases between them. The CDR3 nucleotides read TGTGCCAGTAGTAAGCCCCTGGTAGGAGGGCCCTACGAGCAGTACTTC. As protein: CASSKPLVGGPYEQYF.

The chain uses TRBV7-2 and TRBJ2-2; D gene uncertain. The CDR3 contains 13 residues. Trimming left V 5 bases short and J 6 bases short, with 10 bases between. Per germline, CDR1 SGHTA and CDR2 FQGNSA. DNA of the CDR3: TGTGCCAGCAGCCCACATGGGGCCGGGGAGCTGTTTTTT. As protein: CASSPHGAGELFF. The full variable domain, its missing parts supplied by reference TRBV7-2 and TRBJ2-2, is GAGVSQSPSNKVTEKGKDVELRCDPISGHTALYWYRQSLGQGLEFLIYFQGNSAPDKSGLPSDRFSAERTGGSVSTLTIQRTQQEDSAVYLCASSPHGAGELFFGEGSRLTVL.

This chain uses TRBV5-4 with TRBJ2-6; 8 nucleotides agree with TRBD1. Germline loops: CDR1 SGHNT, CDR2 YYREEE (reference sequence). V dropped 3 bases and J dropped 0; count of bases not matched to a gene: 5. CDR3 length: 17 amino acids. For the CDR3, the DNA is TGTGCCAGCAGCTGGGGACAGGTGAACTCTGGGGCCAACGTCCTGACTTTC. This encodes CASSWGQVNSGANVLTF.

The V and J genes are TRBV2 and TRBJ1-4; possible D gene TRBD1, 5 bases. The germline gives CDR1 SNHLY, CDR2 FYNNEI. Trimming took off 7 bases at V and 12 bases at J, with 18 bases between the two ends. The CDR3 covers 13 residues. The CDR3 sequence is CASNQREGFELFF. Written as DNA, the CDR3 is TGTGCCAGCAACCAGCGCGAGGGGTTCGAACTGTTTTTT.

J is TRBJ2-7 and V is TRBV21-1; TRBD2, the D gene given by the table, was not confirmed from the DNA. TRBV21-1 is a pseudogene locus. CDR3 length: 14 amino acids. The CDR3 DNA follows: TGTGCCAGCAGCAAAGTTGAGCGGTCCTACGAGCAGTACTTC. Translated, it gives CASSKVERSYEQYF.